This record concerns one T cell receptor (beta chain) sequence. What it recognizes is unknown. This record comes from a study of beta chain features in type 1 diabetes. Study summary: Patients did not differ from healthy donors in age, gender or cell yield.

Sorting of CD4+ naive, central memory, regulatory and stem cell-like memory cells was performed via CD45RO/CCR7/CD25/CD127/CD95/CD27. Broader study findings: The cDNA sequencing approach could over-represent high-TCR-expressing cells.

Every isolated RNA sample was fully reverse transcribed, so sequencing captured expressed TCRB transcripts. Here immunoSEQ multiplex PCR was the method, and the copy in TCRdb shows in-frame clones only, minus some. The table has roughly 230,000 clones, over 7.5% seen once. The receptor comes from a woman younger than 35 in good health. The specimen was naive CD4+ T cells from blood.

DNA for the CDR3: TGCGCCAGCGGAGGACAGGCCATGGACACCGGGGAGCTGTTTTTT. It translates to CASGGQAMDTGELFF. This chain joins TRBV5-1 and TRBJ2-2; 7 positions agree with TRBD1. Germline values: CDR1 SGHRS, CDR2 YFSETQ. The CDR3 is 15 amino acids. Trimming at V came to 7 bases and at J to 3 bases, leaving 9 bases not matched to a gene.